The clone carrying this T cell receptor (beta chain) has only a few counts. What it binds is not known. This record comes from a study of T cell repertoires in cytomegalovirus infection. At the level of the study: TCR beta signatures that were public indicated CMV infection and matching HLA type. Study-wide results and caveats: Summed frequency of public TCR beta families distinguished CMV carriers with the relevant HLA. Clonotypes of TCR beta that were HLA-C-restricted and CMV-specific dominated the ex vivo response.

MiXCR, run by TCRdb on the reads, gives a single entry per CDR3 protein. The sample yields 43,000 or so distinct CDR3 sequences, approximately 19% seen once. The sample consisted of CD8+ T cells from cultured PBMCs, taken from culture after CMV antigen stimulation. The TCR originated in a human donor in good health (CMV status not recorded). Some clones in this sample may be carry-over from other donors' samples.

CDR3 protein: CASSRDRERNTEAFF. The CDR3 coding sequence is TGCGCCAGCAGCAGGGACAGGGAGCGGAACACTGAAGCTTTCTTT. This chain connects TRBV4-3 to TRBJ1-1; 9 bases match TRBD1. V lost 5 bases to trimming and J lost 1 base; unmatched junction nucleotides: 5. CDR1 is LGHNA, CDR2 YSLEER, per germline. The CDR3 covers 15 residues.